This TCR beta chain was sequenced for a study of T cells in Graves' hyperthyroidism and ophthalmopathy. Clinicians diagnosed patients from clinical symptoms, serum thyroxine and TRAb, thyroid ultrasound and orbital computed tomography. This clonotype was observed at least ten times. What it recognizes is unknown. Researchers amplified the TCR beta CDR3 regions from RNA transcripts. HTBI primers were the set used in a first-round RT-PCR of the TCR CDR3. TCRdb fed the multiplex PCR reads into MiXCR, producing one record per CDR3 protein. The sample gives 100,000 to 140,000 distinct CDR3 sequences, approximately 15% of which show up once; about 40% is in the top ten. Overall study findings and caveats: Most expanded thyroid clonotypes above 0.001 recurred in blood. A model built on 13 V-J features separated ophthalmopathy from stable hyperthyroidism.

The V gene end was trimmed by 6 bases and the J gene end by 7 bases; junction bases not matched to a gene: 8. The germline V gene encodes CDR1 MNHEY and CDR2 SVGEGT. This CDR3 has 14 residues. Sequenced material: blood. This sequence was found in a woman between 50 and 59 years old with Graves' hyperthyroidism. The chain carries TRBV6-2 or TRBV6-3 and TRBJ1-1; 10 bases align to TRBD1. DNA of the CDR3: TGTGCCAGCAGCGCCCCGGGACAGGGGAATGAAGCTTTCTTT. Protein product: CASSAPGQGNEAFF.